This T cell receptor beta chain was profiled in a study of T cells in Graves' hyperthyroidism and ophthalmopathy. An absence of ophthalmopathy progression within 18 months meant stable Graves' hyperthyroidism. This clonotype has only a few counts. Its antigen is as yet unknown. What was amplified from RNA transcripts were TCR beta CDR3 regions. The primer set for the first-round RT-PCR of the TCR CDR3 was HTBI. A single record per CDR3 protein comes from TCRdb applying MiXCR to the multiplex PCR reads. The sample records hundreds of thousands of distinct CDR3 sequences, 12% to 15% being singletons. Study findings and constraints: Researchers report that a 13 V-J model separated ophthalmopathy from stable hyperthyroidism. Among thyroid clonotypes expanded above 0.001, most also appeared in blood.

Sequenced: blood. The origin of this receptor is a woman under 30 with Graves' hyperthyroidism.

The CDR3 sequence is CASSLTGGAVNTEAFF. The CDR3 nucleotides read TGCGCCAGCAGCCTTACCGGCGGGGCGGTTAACACTGAAGCTTTCTTT. This chain links TRBV4-3 with TRBJ1-1, with D perhaps TRBD1 (5 bases). V shed 4 bases and J shed 2 bases, with 17 bases lying between them. The CDR3 extends over 16 amino acids. The V gene's germline CDR1 is LGHNA and CDR2 YSLEER.